This TCR beta chain was sequenced during a study of blood T cell repertoires in COVID-19. In the study overall: COVID-19 samples from acute and convalescent phases originated in the United States, Italy and Spain.

In the original workflow: Reference gene primers were amplified, and this amplification served to estimate nucleated cell counts. The table came from immunoSEQ multiplex PCR; TCRdb's copy has only in-frame clones and leaves some out. The D gene and trimming were derived from the DNA, and the V and J assignments and clone size from that table. The repertoire consists of about 68,000 clones, with more than 80% occurring once and the leading ten covering 2.5% to 3%. V trimming: 2 bases; J trimming: 3 bases; junction bases outside the gene matches: 5. Germline CDR1 reads MNHEY; CDR2 reads SVGAGI. This CDR3 contains 16 residues.

The sample comprised peripheral blood. This clonotype was sampled from a man aged 50 to 60 with acute or convalescent COVID-19. The chain couples TRBV6-5 to TRBJ2-1, with 9 bases fitting TRBD2. CDR3 in DNA: TGTGCCAGCAGTTACGAAGCGGGAGGTAGCTACAATGAGCAGTTCTTC. This gives the protein CASSYEAGGSYNEQFF.